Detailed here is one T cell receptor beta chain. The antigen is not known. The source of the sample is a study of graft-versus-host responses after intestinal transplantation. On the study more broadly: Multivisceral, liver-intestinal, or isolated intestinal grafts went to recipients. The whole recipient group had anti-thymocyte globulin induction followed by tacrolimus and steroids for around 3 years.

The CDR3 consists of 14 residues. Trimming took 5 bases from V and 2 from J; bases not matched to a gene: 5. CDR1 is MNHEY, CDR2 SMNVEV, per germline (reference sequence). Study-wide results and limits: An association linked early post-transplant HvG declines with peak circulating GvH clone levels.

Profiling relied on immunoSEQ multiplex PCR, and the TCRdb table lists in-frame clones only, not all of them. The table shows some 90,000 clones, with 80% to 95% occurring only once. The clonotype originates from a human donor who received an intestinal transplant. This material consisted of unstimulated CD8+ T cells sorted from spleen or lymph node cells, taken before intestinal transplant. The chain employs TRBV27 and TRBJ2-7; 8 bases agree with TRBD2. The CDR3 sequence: CASSPSGSAYEQYF. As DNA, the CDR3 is TGTGCCAGCAGTCCGAGCGGGAGCGCCTACGAGCAGTACTTC.